The entry below gives a single TCR beta chain sequence along with its context. The data stem from a study of T cell changes during pregnancy in multiple sclerosis. This table comes from immunoSEQ multiplex PCR, and its TCRdb copy is limited to in-frame clones, with some not included. The table records 35,000 to 45,000 clones, approximately 92% of them present only once. Trimming took 0 bases from V and 0 from J, leaving 10 bases between them. The V gene's germline CDR1 is SGDLS and CDR2 YYNGEE. There are 16 residues in the CDR3. The chain is built from TRBV9 and TRBJ1-3; D not resolved. The TCR comes from a female donor with multiple sclerosis, enrolled in a pregnancy study. Sequencing was done on a sample of peripheral blood. CDR3 residues: CASSVGGTSSGNTIYF. The CDR3 DNA reads TGTGCCAGCAGCGTAGGCGGCACGAGCTCTGGAAACACCATATATTTT.